This TCR beta chain was sequenced in a study of T cells in Graves' hyperthyroidism and ophthalmopathy. Study-wide points: Most clonotypes expanded in thyroid above 0.001 were likewise present in blood.

This clonotype came up many times. The antigen is not known. The CDR3 sequence is 15 residues long. CDR1 and CDR2 (germline): MNHNS, SASEGT. With 0 bases removed from V and 5 bases from J, the gap between germline ends came to 11 bases. This sample holds PBMCs from about 10 ml fresh peripheral blood. The investigators amplified TCR beta CDR3 regions from RNA transcripts. The study used the HTBI primer set for a first-round RT-PCR of the TCR CDR3. MiXCR, applied by TCRdb to the multiplex PCR reads, yields one record per CDR3 protein. Among approximately 400,000 distinct CDR3 sequences listed, 14% to 15% were seen once.

The sequence came from a woman aged 25 to 39 with Graves' hyperthyroidism. The sample was blood. The chain joins TRBV6-1 to TRBJ1-5; D not certain. CDR3 sequence (DNA): TGTGCCAGCAGTGAAGCCTCTGTCGTGGATCAGCCCCAGCATTTT. It encodes CASSEASVVDQPQHF.